What follows are 15 T cell receptor beta chains derived from one specimen sequenced in a study of PD-L1 blockade in urothelial cancer. Sequencing used immunoSEQ multiplex PCR; TCRdb keeps in-frame clones, though not all of them. This repertoire shows some 66,000 clones, 86% found once; its top ten account for approximately 15%. The sample's time point: pretreatment peripheral blood. The sequenced sample was PBMCs, obtained around atezolizumab (anti-PD-L1) treatment. The source is a man in his fifties or sixties with urothelial cancer.

The V call is TRBV7-2, the J call TRBJ1-3; no firm D call. Germline CDR1 SGHTA, CDR2 FQGNSA. This CDR3 comprises 17 residues. Between the trimmed V and J ends, which lost 5 bases and 4 bases, there was a span of 21 bases. CDR3 DNA sequence: TGTGCCAGCAGCCCAGACCTCCCCGGTGTGCGGGGAAACACCATATATTTT. It specifies CASSPDLPGVRGNTIYF.

The rearrangement links TRBV7-2 to TRBJ2-3; 7 bases agree with TRBD2. The CDR3 spans 15 residues. From germline, CDR1 is SGHTA and CDR2 FQGNSA. Trimming at V came to 2 bases and at J to 1 base, leaving 3 bases not matched to a gene. The CDR3 protein is CASSLFAGGTDTQYF. CDR3 DNA sequence: TGTGCCAGCAGCTTATTTGCGGGAGGCACAGATACGCAGTATTTT.

This sequence joins TRBV19 and TRBJ1-1; 9 nucleotides agree with TRBD1. This CDR3 comprises 14 residues. Per germline, CDR1 LNHDA and CDR2 SQIVND (reference sequence). The ends lost 5 bases at V and 6 bases at J; junction bases unmatched: 7. CDR3 coding DNA: TGTGCCAGTAGTCCCCGGGACAGGGTGCCTGAAGCTTTCTTT. This sequence encodes CASSPRDRVPEAFF.

The chain links TRBV6-6 to TRBJ2-5; a weak D match, TRBD1 (5 bases). The germline V and J ends were trimmed by 3 bases and 2 bases, with 10 bases remaining between them. The CDR3 sequence is 14 residues long. From germline, CDR1 is MNHNY and CDR2 SVGAGI (reference sequence). The CDR3 region is CASSYQGVQETQYF. The CDR3 DNA reads as TGTGCCAGCAGTTATCAGGGTGTACAAGAGACCCAGTACTTC.

This clone appeared a single time. V and J are TRBV15 and TRBJ1-2, with D tentatively TRBD1 (5 bases). CDR3 length: 17 residues. Germline values: CDR1 LNHNV, CDR2 YYDKDF (reference sequence). Between the trimmed V and J ends, which lost 0 bases and 3 bases, there was a span of 17 bases. The CDR3 protein is CATSRDRWGDQDYGYTF. The CDR3 nucleotides are TGTGCCACCAGCAGAGATCGATGGGGGGATCAGGACTATGGCTACACCTTC.

This chain connects TRBV7-9 to TRBJ2-1, with 12 bases that match TRBD2. Per germline, CDR1 SEHNR and CDR2 FQNEAQ (reference sequence). This CDR3 is built from 15 residues. Trimming removed 5 bases from V and 9 bases from J; junction bases left unmatched: 8. The CDR3 bases are TGTGCCAGCAGCAACAAGACTAGCGGGGGTCGTGAGCAGTTCTTC. Protein sequence: CASSNKTSGGREQFF. Complete variable domain (other parts from reference TRBV7-9 and TRBJ2-1): DTGVSQNPRHKITKRGQNVTFRCDPISEHNRLYWYRQTLGQGPEFLTYFQNEAQLEKSRLLSDRFSAERPKGSFSTLEIQRTEQGDSAMYLCASSNKTSGGREQFFGPGTRLTVL.

This clone appeared a few times. The gene calls are TRBV28 and TRBJ1-4; D is unresolved. Germline CDR1 reads MDHEN; CDR2 reads SYDVKM. Trimming pared 3 bases from V and 0 bases from J, leaving 23 bases between. The length of the CDR3 is 20 residues. In DNA form, the CDR3 reads TGTGCCAGCAGTTTTCCCACCCAAAGTGTGCAGGCTGCAACTAATGAAAAACTGTTTTTT. This translates into CASSFPTQSVQAATNEKLFF.

The V and J genes are TRBV30 and TRBJ1-1; TRBD1 might be the D (6 bases). The CDR3 spans 11 residues. Germline CDR1 and CDR2: GTSNPN and SVGIG (reference sequence). Between the trimmed V and J ends, which lost 7 bases and 9 bases, there was a span of 15 bases. The CDR3 region is CASHRGHQAFF. CDR3 DNA: TGTGCCTCCCACCGGGGACACCAAGCTTTCTTT.

CDR3 amino acids: CASSRTVSSGNTIYF. The CDR3 DNA reads TGTGCCAGCAGCCGGACAGTAAGCTCTGGAAACACCATATATTTT. The chain uses TRBV14 and TRBJ1-3, with a possible D match to TRBD1 (6 bases). The CDR3 spans 15 residues. Germline CDR1 and CDR2: SGHDN and FVKESK. With 4 bases removed from V and 0 bases from J, the gap between germline ends came to 10 bases.

The chain has TRBV2 and TRBJ2-1, with TRBD2 identical over 10 bases. The V gene end was trimmed by 4 bases and the J gene end by 9 bases; junction bases not matched to a gene: 9. Germline lookup yields CDR1 SNHLY and CDR2 FYNNEI. This CDR3 contains 15 residues. CDR3 nucleotides: TGTGCCAGCAGTGCAACTAGCGGGGCCCCCTCTGAGCAGTTCTTC. Its protein product is CASSATSGAPSEQFF.

Only one count was recorded for this clone. The rearrangement uses TRBV2 and TRBJ2-2; perhaps TRBD1 as D (5 bases). The CDR3 runs to 14 residues. Trimming stripped 4 bases from V and 4 bases from J, with 10 bases between. Germline V CDR1 and CDR2: SNHLY, FYNNEI. For the CDR3, the DNA is TGTGCCAGCAGTGGGACAAGGTTCACCGGGGAGCTGTTTTTT. It yields the protein CASSGTRFTGELFF.

J is TRBJ1-2 and V is TRBV19, with TRBD1 matching 8 bases. CDR1 LNHDA and CDR2 SQIVND come from the germline V gene (reference sequence). V lost 0 bases and J lost 6; bases outside the gene matches: 6. The CDR3 sequence is 15 residues long. Here the CDR3 DNA reads TGTGCCAGTAGTATAGAGTCCGACAGGGGCCATGGCTACACCTTC. The encoded protein is CASSIESDRGHGYTF.

The chain recombines TRBV5-1 with TRBJ2-5, with 8 bases identical to TRBD1. The CDR3 consists of 15 residues. Germline trimming cut 2 bases from V and 4 bases from J; bases unmatched to any gene: 7. Germline V gene lookup returns CDR1 SGHRS and CDR2 YFSETQ. CDR3 in DNA: TGCGCCAGCAGCTTTTTACAGGGGGTGGGAGAGACCCAGTACTTC. As protein: CASSFLQGVGETQYF.

The V gene is TRBV6-4, the J gene TRBJ1-1; TRBD1 might be the D (6 bases). The CDR3 is 13 amino acids. V lost 6 bases and J lost 6, with 14 bases in between. Germline-derived CDR1 and CDR2 are MRHNA and SNTAGT. The DNA for the CDR3 is TGTGCCAGCAGCCGGGACACCCGTTCTGAAGCTTTCTTT. Its protein is CASSRDTRSEAFF.

In its sample, this clone is medium-sized. The genes are TRBV14 and TRBJ2-7; the D is unclear. Between the trimmed V and J ends, which lost 2 bases and 3 bases, there was a span of 11 bases. CDR3 size: 14 residues. Germline values: CDR1 SGHDN, CDR2 FVKESK. CDR3 bases: TGTGCCAGCAGCCAACCAGTCTCCCTCTACGAGCAGTACTTC. Protein product: CASSQPVSLYEQYF.